The 6 T cell receptor beta chains presented below share a single source sample, sequenced in a study of OX40 agonist ivuxolimab in advanced cancers. Method: immunoSEQ multiplex PCR; TCRdb's copy keeps in-frame clones and lacks some. This table holds more than 45,000 clones, approximately 79% found once. This material consisted of CD4+ or CD8+ T cells sorted from blood, taken in a trial of the OX40 agonist ivuxolimab. Source of these receptors: an adult with an advanced solid tumor such as melanoma, head and neck, liver or kidney cancer.

This clone occurred once. J is TRBJ2-7 and V is TRBV6-5, with D uncertain. The V and J ends lost 6 bases and 1 base respectively, with 16 bases between them. CDR1 MNHEY and CDR2 SVGAGI come from the germline V gene. The CDR3 consists of 15 residues. CDR3 loop: CASSRTGRTSYEQYF. The CDR3 nucleotides are TGTGCCAGCAGCCGCACCGGGCGAACGTCCTACGAGCAGTACTTC.

The chain has TRBV10-3 and TRBJ1-4; tentative D call: TRBD1 (5 bases). Trimming pared 7 bases from V and 4 bases from J, leaving 10 bases between. The CDR3 contains 13 residues. CDR1 and CDR2 (germline): ENHRY, SYGVKD. The CDR3 spells CAITQGLNEKLFF. CDR3 coding DNA: TGTGCCATCACCCAGGGCCTTAATGAAAAACTGTTTTTT.

The chain links TRBV28 to TRBJ1-2; no reliable D call. The V end lost 6 bases, the J end lost 0 bases, and 14 bases lay between the germline ends. The CDR3 totals 15 residues. The germline V gene encodes CDR1 MDHEN and CDR2 SYDVKM. The CDR3 nucleotides are TGTGCCAGCAGCCCGGGAGGGTTAGCTAACTATGGCTACACCTTC. Amino acid sequence: CASSPGGLANYGYTF.

This clone is termed medium-sized. This chain uses TRBV7-9 with TRBJ1-1; the D is unclear. Germline V gene data show CDR1 as SEHNR and CDR2 as FQNEAQ (reference sequence). Trimming cost V 5 bases and J 0 bases, with 7 bases left between them. The CDR3 is 13 residues long. The DNA of the CDR3 is TGTGCCAGCAGCCTACAGCTGAACACTGAAGCTTTCTTT. Protein sequence: CASSLQLNTEAFF.

J is TRBJ2-1 and V is TRBV12-5, with 8 bases fitting TRBD1. V trimming: 4 bases; J trimming: 0 bases; junction bases outside the gene matches: 5. The CDR3 covers 16 residues. Germline loops: CDR1 LGHNT, CDR2 FRNRAP. DNA for the CDR3: TGTGCTAGTGGTTCGTGGACAGGGAGCTCCTACAATGAGCAGTTCTTC. Translated: CASGSWTGSSYNEQFF.

V gene TRBV18 combines with J gene TRBJ1-6; 7 bases are a match to TRBD1. J gave up 7 bases and V 2 bases, and 8 bases lay outside the gene matches. This CDR3 contains 16 residues. Germline CDR1 and CDR2: KGHSH and LQKENI. CDR3 in amino acids: CASSPSTGVENSPLHF. As DNA, the CDR3 is TGTGCCAGCTCACCAAGTACAGGGGTTGAAAATTCACCCCTCCACTTT.